The clone carrying this TCR beta chain was picked up a small number of times. Its antigen is unknown. For repertoire sequencing, the TCR beta CDR3 regions were amplified from RNA transcripts. Amplification began with first-round RT-PCR using HTBI primers, then second-round multiplex PCR was performed. TCRdb reprocessed the multiplex PCR reads with MiXCR, giving one entry per CDR3 protein. The data hold over a million distinct CDR3 sequences, with about two fifths observed a single time. This CDR3 spans 14 amino acids. V lost 7 bases and J 4 bases, leaving 16 bases between the germline ends. This entry belongs to a study of Graves' ophthalmopathy and Graves' hyperthyroidism. Study-wide points: For separating ophthalmopathy from stable hyperthyroidism, a 13-signature model gave almost 90% sensitivity and roughly 83% specificity. Detection in blood was also observed for most expanded thyroid clonotypes above 0.001 frequency.

The gene calls are TRBV12-3 or TRBV12-4 and TRBJ1-2, with D perhaps matching TRBD1 (6 bases). The clonotype comes from an adult man with Graves' hyperthyroidism. The sample comprised peripheral blood or thyroid tissue (not recorded which). The CDR3: CASNKPGHLYGYTF. The CDR3 DNA reads as TGTGCCAGCAATAAACCGGGACATCTCTATGGCTACACCTTC.